This TCR beta chain was found in a study of T cell responses to AZD1222 COVID-19 vaccine. CDR1 is MGHRA, CDR2 YSYEKL, per germline. CDR3 length: 17 amino acids. Trimming cost V 3 bases and J 1 base; bases outside gene matches: 8. Sequencing used immunoSEQ multiplex PCR; TCRdb keeps in-frame clones, though not all of them. This table has under 110,000 clones, just over 90% appearing once. The sequence came from an adult in good health. The chain is built from TRBV4-1 and TRBJ2-3, with 9 bases aligning to TRBD2. The starting material was peripheral blood, obtained on day 0 of AZD1222 vaccination. CDR3 region: CASSHGIAGERTDTQYF. CDR3 bases: TGCGCCAGCAGCCATGGGATAGCGGGGGAGCGCACAGATACGCAGTATTTT.